Listed below are T cell receptor beta chains from one sample, sequenced in a study of cytomegalovirus exposure and HLA in healthy donors. Sequencing was performed with immunoSEQ multiplex PCR; in TCRdb, only in-frame clones are kept and a portion is missing. This sample lists about 140,000 clones; its ten largest clones have about 2.3%. The sequenced sample was PBMCs. The receptor set was obtained from a woman aged 18-30 years in good health and CMV-seronegative. CDR3s include the opening cysteine and the closing phenylalanine or tryptophan.

TRBV4-2	CASSQGLAEGTDTQYF
TRBV30	CAWSVGGAEAFF
TRBV18	CASSQAPGATEAFF
TRBV6-1	CASSMTGGPYEQYF
TRBV27	CASSDRGSTNEKLFF
TRBV5-5	CASSYSGQRWETQYF
TRBV6-5	CASSYSTEAPGNGYTF
TRBV7-2	CASSRETGGGRETQYF
TRBV6-1	CASSHPPGGDTEAFF
TRBV11-2	CASSRQRTGDGYTF
TRBV6-1	CASSDVLVGEQFF
TRBV11-2	CASSLDPVGTSLSDTQYF
TRBV5-5	CASSLGQGYTGELFF
TRBV5-1	CASSLGTGSFTEAFF
TRBV4-2	CASSQEWQRETGYNEQFF
TRBV5-4	CASSEDRGRGNTEAFF
TRBV5-4	CASSWASGSSDTQYF
TRBV9	CASSAEGTSGRWDTQYF
TRBV7-2	CASSLAQALGEKLFF
TRBV19	CASLTGGLMNTEAFF
TRBV30	CAWSPGQGGSGQPQHF
TRBV6-4	CASSDPNSTDTQYF
TRBV5-1	CASSLGNSGSPSTQYF
TRBV5-1	CASSLGSGEQFF
TRBV5-1	CASSFDRPPYNEQFF
TRBV7-9	CASGGGFYGYTF
TRBV10-3	CAISAHLSNSYEQYF
TRBV5-6	CASSLVTENEQFF
TRBV19	CARDPQGNGYTF
TRBV6-6	CASRPEGAQAFF
TRBV21-1	CASSNEAMGGGRFDTQYF
TRBV27	CASSLSGGGAQYF
TRBV19	CASSIPGGQANQPQHF
TRBV5-1	CASTHGENYGYTF
TRBV4-1	CASSQGGTNYGYTF
TRBV4-3	CASSRRTGEFSGNTIYF
TRBV25-1	CASSPPQGGQETQYF
TRBV6-5	CAAYKRVYTF
TRBV6-1	CASSEDLEQYF
TRBV5-5	CASRQRQDGELFF
TRBV5-3	CARSRLAELLRHEQYF
TRBV7-9	CASSPPGQINTGELFF
TRBV5-4	CASSQGYNSPLHF
TRBV28	CASSHQGTGELFF
TRBV30	CAWSPPVTNQPQHF
TRBV5-1	CASSLAPTGDTEAFF
TRBV4-1	CASSQDRRFYHGGEQYF
TRBV10-3	CAISENNPGTSGSYNEQFF
TRBV21-1	CASSNTPPGCNQPQHF
TRBV7-2	CASSPLGNQPQHF
TRBV7-9	CASSFRQQETQYF
TRBV7-9	CASSLSGRGTGELFF
TRBV15	CATSRGDRGTDTQYF
TRBV7-7	CASSLDRDNEQFF
TRBV2	CASNRLAGGQETQYF
TRBV2	CASSPGQVVFGANVLTF